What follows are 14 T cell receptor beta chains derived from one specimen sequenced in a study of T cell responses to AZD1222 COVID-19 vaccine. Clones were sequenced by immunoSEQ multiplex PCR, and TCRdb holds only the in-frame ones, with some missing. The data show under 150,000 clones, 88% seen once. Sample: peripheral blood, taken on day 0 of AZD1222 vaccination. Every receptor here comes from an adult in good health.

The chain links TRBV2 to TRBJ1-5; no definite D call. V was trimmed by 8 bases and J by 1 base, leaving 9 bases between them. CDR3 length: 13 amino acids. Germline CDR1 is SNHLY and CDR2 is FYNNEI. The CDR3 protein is CASCEWSNQPQHF. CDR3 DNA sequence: TGTGCCAGCTGCGAGTGGAGCAATCAGCCCCAGCATTTT.

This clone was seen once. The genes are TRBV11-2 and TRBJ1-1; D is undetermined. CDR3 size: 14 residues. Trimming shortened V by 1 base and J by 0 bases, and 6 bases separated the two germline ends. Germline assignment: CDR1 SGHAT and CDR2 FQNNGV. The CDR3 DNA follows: TGTGCCAGCAGCTTAGGCAGATTGAACACTGAAGCTTTCTTT. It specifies CASSLGRLNTEAFF.

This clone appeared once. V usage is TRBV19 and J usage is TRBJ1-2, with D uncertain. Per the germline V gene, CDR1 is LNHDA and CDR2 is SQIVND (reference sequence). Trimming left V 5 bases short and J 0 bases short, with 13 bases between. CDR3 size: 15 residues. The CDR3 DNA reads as TGTGCCAGTAGTTCTACCTCGAGGGCTAACTATGGCTACACCTTC. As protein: CASSSTSRANYGYTF.

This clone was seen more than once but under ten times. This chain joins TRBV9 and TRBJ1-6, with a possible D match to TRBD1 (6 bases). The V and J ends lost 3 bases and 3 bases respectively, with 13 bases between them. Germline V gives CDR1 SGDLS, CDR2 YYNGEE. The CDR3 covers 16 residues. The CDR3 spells CASSATRQDYNSPLHF. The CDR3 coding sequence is TGTGCCAGCAGCGCCACGCGACAGGACTATAATTCACCCCTCCACTTT.

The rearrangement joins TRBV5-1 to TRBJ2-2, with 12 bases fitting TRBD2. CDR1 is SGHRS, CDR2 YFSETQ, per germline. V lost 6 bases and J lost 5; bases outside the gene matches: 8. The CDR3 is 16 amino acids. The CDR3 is CASTSSGGALTGELFF. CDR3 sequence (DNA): TGCGCCAGCACCTCTAGCGGGGGGGCCTTAACCGGGGAGCTGTTTTTT.

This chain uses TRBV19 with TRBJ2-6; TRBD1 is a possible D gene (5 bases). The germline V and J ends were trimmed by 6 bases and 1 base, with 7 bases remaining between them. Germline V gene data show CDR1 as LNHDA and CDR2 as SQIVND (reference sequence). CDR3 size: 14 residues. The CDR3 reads CASRPGSGANVLTF. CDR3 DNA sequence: TGTGCCAGTAGGCCAGGGTCTGGGGCCAACGTCCTGACTTTC.

This CDR3 is CASSQDGRGPGELFF. CDR3 bases: TGCGCCAGCAGCCAAGATGGTCGGGGGCCCGGGGAGCTGTTTTTT. This chain links TRBV4-3 with TRBJ2-2; TRBD1 or TRBD2 may be the D gene (6 bases each). V dropped 0 bases and J dropped 6 bases, with 11 bases sitting between them. This CDR3 is 15 amino acids long. Germline-derived CDR1 and CDR2 are LGHNA and YSLEER.

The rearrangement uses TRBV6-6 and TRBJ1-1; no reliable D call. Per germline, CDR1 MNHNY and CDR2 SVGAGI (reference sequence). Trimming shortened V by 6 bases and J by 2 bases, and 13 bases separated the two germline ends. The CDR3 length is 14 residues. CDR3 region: CASSISSANTEAFF. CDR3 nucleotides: TGTGCCAGCAGCATCTCATCCGCAAACACTGAAGCTTTCTTT.

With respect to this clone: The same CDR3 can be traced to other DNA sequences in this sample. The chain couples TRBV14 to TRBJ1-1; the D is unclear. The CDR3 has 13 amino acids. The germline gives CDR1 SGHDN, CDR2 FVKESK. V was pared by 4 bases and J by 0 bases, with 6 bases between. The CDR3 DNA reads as TGTGCCAGCAGCCCCGCTTTGAACACTGAAGCTTTCTTT. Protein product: CASSPALNTEAFF.

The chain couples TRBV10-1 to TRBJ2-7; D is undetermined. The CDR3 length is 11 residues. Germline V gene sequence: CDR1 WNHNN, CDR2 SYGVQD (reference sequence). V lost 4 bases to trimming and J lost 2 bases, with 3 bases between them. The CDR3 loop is CASSGPYEQYF. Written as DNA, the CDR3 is TGCGCCAGCAGTGGGCCCTACGAGCAGTACTTC.

In DNA form, the CDR3 reads TGTGCCAGCAGTCCCCCGGGTTTAGGCTACACCTTC. Amino acids: CASSPPGLGYTF. The chain carries TRBV6-5 and TRBJ1-2, with D unclear. This CDR3 comprises 12 residues. The V and J ends lost 5 bases and 8 bases respectively, with 12 bases between them. The germline V gene encodes CDR1 MNHEY and CDR2 SVGAGI.

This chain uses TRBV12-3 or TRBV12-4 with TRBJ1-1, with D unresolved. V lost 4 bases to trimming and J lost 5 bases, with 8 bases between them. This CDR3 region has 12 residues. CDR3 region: CASSWYSTEAFF. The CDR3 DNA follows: TGTGCCAGCAGTTGGTATTCGACTGAAGCTTTCTTT.

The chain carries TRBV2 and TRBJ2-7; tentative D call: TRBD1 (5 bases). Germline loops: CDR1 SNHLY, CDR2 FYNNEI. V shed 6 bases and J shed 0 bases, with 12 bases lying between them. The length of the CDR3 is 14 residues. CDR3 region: CASRETENSYEQYF. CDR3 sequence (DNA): TGTGCCAGCAGGGAGACAGAAAACTCCTACGAGCAGTACTTC.

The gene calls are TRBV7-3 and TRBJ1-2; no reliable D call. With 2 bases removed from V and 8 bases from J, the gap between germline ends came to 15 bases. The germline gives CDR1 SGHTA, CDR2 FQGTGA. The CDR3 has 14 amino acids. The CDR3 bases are TGTGCCAGCAGCTTAGGCTGGGCAACAGCGGGCTACACCTTC. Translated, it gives CASSLGWATAGYTF.